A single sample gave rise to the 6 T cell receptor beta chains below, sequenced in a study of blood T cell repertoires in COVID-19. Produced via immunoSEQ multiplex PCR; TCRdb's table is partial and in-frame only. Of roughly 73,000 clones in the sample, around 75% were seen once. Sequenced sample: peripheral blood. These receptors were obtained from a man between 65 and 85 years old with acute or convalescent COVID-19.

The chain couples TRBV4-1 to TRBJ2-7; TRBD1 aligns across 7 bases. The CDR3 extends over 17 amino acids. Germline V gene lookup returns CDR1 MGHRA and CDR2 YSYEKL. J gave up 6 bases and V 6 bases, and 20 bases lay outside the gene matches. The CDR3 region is CASSRSPTGTAPGEQYF. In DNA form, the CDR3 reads TGCGCCAGCAGTCGGAGCCCCACCGGGACAGCGCCTGGCGAGCAGTACTTC.

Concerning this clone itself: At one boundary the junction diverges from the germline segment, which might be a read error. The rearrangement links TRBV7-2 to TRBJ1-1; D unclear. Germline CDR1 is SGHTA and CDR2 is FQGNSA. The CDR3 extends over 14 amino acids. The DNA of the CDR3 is TGTGCCAGCCGCTTCGGAGGGTCGAACACTGAAGCTTTCTTT. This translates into CASRFGGSNTEAFF.

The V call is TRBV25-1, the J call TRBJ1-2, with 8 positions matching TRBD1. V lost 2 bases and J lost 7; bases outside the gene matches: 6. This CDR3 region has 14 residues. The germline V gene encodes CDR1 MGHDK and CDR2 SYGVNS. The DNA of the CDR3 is TGTGCCAGCAGTGAAGGCAGGGGGCCGCGTGGCTACACCTTC. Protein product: CASSEGRGPRGYTF.

DNA for the CDR3: TGTGCCAGCAGCCTAGGACAGTACCAAGAGACCCAGTACTTC. It codes for CASSLGQYQETQYF. V is TRBV25-1 and J is TRBJ2-5; tentative D call: TRBD1 (6 bases). Per the germline V gene, CDR1 is MGHDK and CDR2 is SYGVNS. The CDR3 has 14 residues. V dropped 6 bases and J dropped 0 bases, with 11 bases sitting between them.

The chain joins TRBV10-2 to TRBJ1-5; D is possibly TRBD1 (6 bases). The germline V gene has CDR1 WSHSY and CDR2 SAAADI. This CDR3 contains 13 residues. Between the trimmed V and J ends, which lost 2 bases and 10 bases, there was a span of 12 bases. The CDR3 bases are TGCGCCAGCAGTGAGGGACAGAGGGGCCCCCAGCATTTT. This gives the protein CASSEGQRGPQHF.

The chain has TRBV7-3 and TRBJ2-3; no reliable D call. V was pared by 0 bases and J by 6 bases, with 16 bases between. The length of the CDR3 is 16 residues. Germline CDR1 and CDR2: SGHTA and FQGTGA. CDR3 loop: CASSLTFSALGDTQYF. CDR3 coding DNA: TGTGCCAGCAGCTTAACGTTCTCGGCCCTCGGGGATACGCAGTATTTT.